Shown below are 30 T cell receptor beta chains from a single sample sequenced in a study of control samples from healthy donors and cancer patients. Data came from immunoSEQ multiplex PCR; TCRdb stores just in-frame clones and leaves some out. The table records about 100,000 clones, 85% to 90% of them present only once. Sequencing input: blood. The receptors were gathered from a man between 25 and 39 years old in good health.

V usage is TRBV28 and J usage is TRBJ2-2, with 11 bases fitting TRBD2. Germline values: CDR1 MDHEN, CDR2 SYDVKM. V was pared by 6 bases and J by 5 bases, with 8 bases of the junction left unmatched. This CDR3 spans 16 amino acids. CDR3 amino acids: CASSYRRLAGTGELFF. The CDR3, as DNA: TGTGCCAGCAGCTACCGGAGACTAGCGGGGACCGGGGAGCTGTTTTTT.

The chain employs TRBV30 and TRBJ2-1; D is uncertain. The CDR3 loop spans 15 amino acids. Germline CDR1 and CDR2: GTSNPN and SVGIG (reference sequence). Trimming took 0 bases from V and 7 from J, leaving 16 bases between them. CDR3 in amino acids: CAWSVGFGYTNEQFF. In nucleotides, the CDR3 is TGTGCCTGGAGTGTAGGATTTGGCTATACGAATGAGCAGTTCTTC. The variable domain in full, completed from reference TRBV30 and TRBJ2-1, reads SQTIHQWPATLVQPVGSPLSLECTVEGTSNPNLYWYRQAAGRGLQLLFYSVGIGQISSEVPQNLSASRPQDRQFILSSKKLLLSDSGFYLCAWSVGFGYTNEQFFGPGTRLTVL.

V gene TRBV9 combines with J gene TRBJ1-5; no firm D call. The germline V gene encodes CDR1 SGDLS and CDR2 YYNGEE. Trimming took 3 bases from V and 2 from J, leaving 12 bases between them. This CDR3 region has 15 residues. The DNA of the CDR3 is TGTGCCAGCAGCGAAGACGGCAGAGGCAATCAGCCCCAGCATTTT. Residues: CASSEDGRGNQPQHF.

The chain couples TRBV7-2 to TRBJ2-2, with TRBD1 identical over 7 bases. This CDR3 contains 16 residues. V was pared by 5 bases and J by 2 bases, with 8 bases of the junction left unmatched. Per germline, CDR1 SGHTA and CDR2 FQGNSA. CDR3 nucleotides: TGTGCCAGCAGCGCCGAGGGACAGATTAACACCGGGGAGCTGTTTTTT. It is translated as CASSAEGQINTGELFF.

The chain employs TRBV5-1 and TRBJ1-4; 10 positions match TRBD1. CDR1 and CDR2 (germline): SGHRS, YFSETQ. The CDR3 is made up of 13 amino acids. Trimming at V came to 4 bases and at J to 8 bases, leaving 2 bases not matched to a gene. The DNA of the CDR3 is TGCGCCAGCAGCCGGGACAGGGGCGAAAAACTGTTTTTT. Amino acids: CASSRDRGEKLFF.

This clone appeared a single time. The rearrangement uses TRBV5-1 and TRBJ2-3; the D gene is possibly TRBD2 (6 bases). The V gene lost 4 bases and the J gene lost 2 bases, with 17 bases spanning the gap. The V gene's germline CDR1 is SGHRS and CDR2 YFSETQ. The CDR3 sequence is 16 residues long. The CDR3 is CASSPPSDILTDTQYF. The CDR3 nucleotides read TGCGCCAGCAGCCCCCCTAGCGACATACTCACAGATACGCAGTATTTT.

The chain has TRBV4-1 and TRBJ1-2; 8 positions match TRBD1. The germline V gene has CDR1 MGHRA and CDR2 YSYEKL. With 1 base clipped from V and 7 bases from J, the junction kept 5 bases outside the gene matches. The CDR3 sequence is 14 residues long. The CDR3 bases are TGCGCCAGCAGCCAAGGGACAGGGATTCGTGGCTACACCTTC. Its protein product is CASSQGTGIRGYTF.

The chain is built from TRBV5-4 and TRBJ1-3; 9 nucleotides line up with TRBD1. Germline lookup yields CDR1 SGHNT and CDR2 YYREEE (reference sequence). The junction had 8 bases not matched to a gene; V was cut back by 3 bases and J by 4 bases. CDR3 length: 16 residues. For the CDR3, the DNA is TGTGCCAGCAGCTCCCAAACAGGGGGCCCCGGAAACACCATATATTTT. Translation: CASSSQTGGPGNTIYF.

The chain joins TRBV9 to TRBJ1-1, with 8 bases aligning to TRBD1. After removal of 2 bases from V and 10 bases from J, the junction contained 7 bases not matched to a gene. Germline lookup yields CDR1 SGDLS and CDR2 YYNGEE. The CDR3 extends over 13 amino acids. The CDR3 region is CASSVGITGGAFF. As DNA, the CDR3 is TGTGCCAGCAGCGTTGGGATTACAGGGGGAGCTTTCTTT.

V is TRBV27 and J is TRBJ2-7, with 7 bases matching TRBD1. Per the germline V gene, CDR1 is MNHEY and CDR2 is SMNVEV (reference sequence). V lost 1 base to trimming and J lost 3 bases; unmatched junction nucleotides: 6. CDR3 length: 15 residues. Here the CDR3 reads CASSLLGAGGYEQYF. The CDR3 DNA sequence: TGTGCCAGCAGTTTATTAGGGGCAGGGGGCTACGAGCAGTACTTC.

Regarding this clone: Other DNA sequences in this specimen translate into the identical CDR3. The rearrangement links TRBV10-1 to TRBJ2-2, with D unclear. Germline V gene sequence: CDR1 WNHNN, CDR2 SYGVQD (reference sequence). CDR3 length: 12 amino acids. The V end was cut by 2 bases, the J end by 2 bases, with 0 bases between. This CDR3 is CASSENTGELFF. The CDR3, as DNA: TGCGCCAGCAGTGAGAACACCGGGGAGCTGTTTTTT.

CDR3 nucleotides: TGTGCCAGCAGTTGGGCCAAGACAGTCAACACCGGGGAGCTGTTTTTT. This gives the protein CASSWAKTVNTGELFF. V usage is TRBV6-5 and J usage is TRBJ2-2; D might be TRBD1 (5 bases). V dropped 4 bases and J dropped 2 bases, with 14 bases sitting between them. The germline V gene has CDR1 MNHEY and CDR2 SVGAGI. This CDR3 region has 16 residues.

The chain carries TRBV28 and TRBJ1-1; maybe TRBD1 (6 bases). Trimming took 9 bases from V and 6 from J, leaving 14 bases between them. Germline V gene sequence: CDR1 MDHEN, CDR2 SYDVKM. The length of the CDR3 is 12 residues. CDR3 bases: TGTGCCAGTTCTACAGGGTCGCCTGAAGCTTTCTTT. Protein sequence: CASSTGSPEAFF.

A single count supports this clone. In DNA form, the CDR3 reads TGTGCCAGTAGTATAGGCAGGTCGAACACCGGGGAGCTGTTTTTT. Residues: CASSIGRSNTGELFF. V gene TRBV19 combines with J gene TRBJ2-2; D not certain. Germline V CDR1 and CDR2: LNHDA, SQIVND (reference sequence). V shed 1 base and J shed 0 bases, with 6 bases lying between them. The CDR3 spans 15 residues.

V usage is TRBV30 and J usage is TRBJ1-2; 8 nucleotides agree with TRBD1. Germline-derived CDR1 and CDR2 are GTSNPN and SVGIG (reference sequence). This CDR3 comprises 13 residues. Trimming at V came to 4 bases and at J to 8 bases, leaving 9 bases not matched to a gene. As DNA, the CDR3 is TGTGCCTGGAAAGGGTCAGGGGGCGGAGGCTACACCTTC. Protein product: CAWKGSGGGGYTF.

The CDR3 spells CASSPGFSGNTIYF. The CDR3, as DNA: TGTGCCAGCAGCCCAGGATTTTCTGGAAACACCATATATTTT. V gene TRBV7-9 combines with J gene TRBJ1-3; D not certain. CDR1 is SEHNR, CDR2 FQNEAQ, per germline (reference sequence). V was clipped by 5 bases and J by 1 base, with 9 bases between them. The CDR3 is 14 amino acids. Full variable domain (outside the CDR3, taken from reference TRBV7-9 and TRBJ1-3): DTGVSQNPRHKITKRGQNVTFRCDPISEHNRLYWYRQTLGQGPEFLTYFQNEAQLEKSRLLSDRFSAERPKGSFSTLEIQRTEQGDSAMYLCASSPGFSGNTIYFGEGSWLTVV.

This sequence joins TRBV14 and TRBJ1-4; 7 bases match TRBD1. The CDR3 has 15 residues. After removal of 4 bases from V and 7 bases from J, the junction contained 9 bases not matched to a gene. Germline CDR1 and CDR2: SGHDN and FVKESK. CDR3: CASSLRQGSGEKLFF. CDR3 DNA sequence: TGTGCCAGCAGCCTTCGACAGGGAAGCGGTGAAAAACTGTTTTTT.

CDR3: CASSAGQAYNSPLHF. The CDR3 bases are TGTGCCAGCAGCGCCGGACAGGCTTATAATTCACCCCTCCACTTT. This sequence joins TRBV9 and TRBJ1-6; 7 bases align to TRBD1. Trimming cost V 3 bases and J 4 bases; bases outside gene matches: 4. The CDR3 runs to 15 residues. Germline V gene sequence: CDR1 SGDLS, CDR2 YYNGEE.

The chain links TRBV5-1 to TRBJ2-3, with no clear D. The CDR3 covers 15 residues. CDR1 is SGHRS, CDR2 YFSETQ, per germline. With 0 bases removed from V and 2 bases from J, the gap between germline ends came to 10 bases. For the CDR3, the DNA is TGCGCCAGCAGCTTGGCCGCCTCCATCACAGATACGCAGTATTTT. Encoded protein: CASSLAASITDTQYF.

The J gene is TRBJ1-5, the V gene TRBV7-9; D remains unclear. Trimming removed 7 bases at V and 3 bases at J, with 10 bases between. The CDR3 spans 13 residues. The V gene's germline CDR1 is SEHNR and CDR2 FQNEAQ (reference sequence). Here the CDR3 DNA reads TGTGCCAGCATAGTCATGGCCAATCAGCCCCAGCATTTT. Protein: CASIVMANQPQHF.

The chain links TRBV10-3 to TRBJ1-1, with D possibly matching TRBD1 (5 bases). The CDR3 contains 16 residues. Germline CDR1 and CDR2: ENHRY and SYGVKD. V was cut by 4 bases and J by 3 bases, with 18 bases left in between. The CDR3 loop is CAISAGTGTIDTEAFF. CDR3 DNA sequence: TGTGCCATCAGTGCCGGAACCGGGACGATTGACACTGAAGCTTTCTTT.

This chain connects TRBV28 to TRBJ1-1; 8 nucleotides align to TRBD1. Germline lookup yields CDR1 MDHEN and CDR2 SYDVKM. Trimming at V came to 4 bases and at J to 5 bases, leaving 9 bases not matched to a gene. This CDR3 has 15 amino acids. The CDR3 region has the DNA TGTGCCAGCAGTTCAGCGGACAGGGACGATACTGAAGCTTTCTTT. Translated, it gives CASSSADRDDTEAFF. Full variable domain (missing parts from reference TRBV28 and TRBJ1-1): DVKVTQSSRYLVKRTGEKVFLECVQDMDHENMFWYRQDPGLGLRLIYFSYDVKMKEKGDIPEGYSVSREKKERFSLILESASTNQTSMYLCASSSADRDDTEAFFGQGTRLTVV.

This clone appeared once. The chain employs TRBV2 and TRBJ1-5; D is perhaps TRBD1 (6 bases). The V gene lost 5 bases and the J gene lost 0 bases, with 8 bases spanning the gap. CDR3 size: 14 residues. Germline V gives CDR1 SNHLY, CDR2 FYNNEI. The CDR3 DNA reads TGTGCCAGCAGTCAGGGGTTTAGCAATCAGCCCCAGCATTTT. This codes for CASSQGFSNQPQHF.

The chain couples TRBV5-5 to TRBJ2-3; D may be TRBD1 or TRBD2 (5 bases each). This CDR3 is 17 amino acids long. Germline assignment: CDR1 SGHKS and CDR2 YYEKEE (reference sequence). V was clipped by 4 bases and J by 2 bases, with 20 bases between them. DNA for the CDR3: TGTGCCAGCAGCCCGCGGTCTCCCGGGACCGCCACAGATACGCAGTATTTT. Its protein product is CASSPRSPGTATDTQYF.

The genes are TRBV6-6 and TRBJ1-3, with no clear D. From germline, CDR1 is MNHNY and CDR2 SVGAGI (reference sequence). V was trimmed by 7 bases and J by 9 bases, leaving 10 bases between them. The CDR3 totals 11 residues. The CDR3 nucleotides are TGTGCCAGCACCGCGATGGGCACCATATATTTT. This gives the protein CASTAMGTIYF.

V and J are TRBV7-2 and TRBJ1-2, with TRBD1 identical over 12 bases. This CDR3 is built from 16 residues. Unmatched junction bases numbered 11, after V lost 4 bases and J lost 8 bases. Germline V gene data show CDR1 as SGHTA and CDR2 as FQGNSA. The CDR3 DNA follows: TGTGCCAGCAGCTCTATCCGGGACAGGGGGCGGGAGGGCTACACCTTC. The encoded protein is CASSSIRDRGREGYTF.

This chain connects TRBV4-1 to TRBJ1-1; D not resolved. Looked up from germline, CDR1 is MGHRA and CDR2 is YSYEKL. Trimming shortened V by 0 bases and J by 1 base, and 6 bases separated the two germline ends. The CDR3 contains 14 residues. The CDR3 spells CASSQDKGNTEAFF. The DNA for the CDR3 is TGCGCCAGCAGCCAAGATAAGGGGAACACTGAAGCTTTCTTT.

This chain links TRBV18 with TRBJ2-5; 7 nucleotides align to TRBD2. The CDR3 has 16 residues. V trimming: 4 bases; J trimming: 5 bases; junction bases outside the gene matches: 13. Germline CDR1 KGHSH, CDR2 LQKENI. CDR3 sequence (DNA): TGTGCCAGCTCACAGTTTGCCAGCGGGGCGACGGAGACCCAGTACTTC. It translates to CASSQFASGATETQYF.

The J gene is TRBJ2-1, the V gene TRBV28; 8 bases map to TRBD2. Germline values: CDR1 MDHEN, CDR2 SYDVKM. The CDR3 extends over 13 amino acids. V was pared by 2 bases and J by 13 bases, with 7 bases of the junction left unmatched. The CDR3, as DNA: TGTGCCAGCAGTTTAACTAGCGGCCCCGCCCAGTTCTTC. Its protein product is CASSLTSGPAQFF. Combining the CDR3 with reference TRBV28 and TRBJ2-1 gives the whole variable domain DVKVTQSSRYLVKRTGEKVFLECVQDMDHENMFWYRQDPGLGLRLIYFSYDVKMKEKGDIPEGYSVSREKKERFSLILESASTNQTSMYLCASSLTSGPAQFFGPGTRLTVL.

This chain links TRBV24-1 with TRBJ2-7; D call uncertain. V lost 5 bases, J lost 4 bases, and 14 bases lay in between. CDR1 is KGHDR and CDR2 is SFDVKD in the germline V gene. The CDR3 contains 14 residues. The CDR3 coding sequence is TGTGCCACCAGTGGGACCTCCCCCCGTTACGAGCAGTACTTC. This encodes CATSGTSPRYEQYF.